This T cell receptor beta chain was observed in a study of T cells in narcolepsy. Here immunoSEQ multiplex PCR was the method, and the copy in TCRdb shows in-frame clones only, minus some. The sample lists tens of thousands of clones; roughly three quarters were seen once. V lost 3 bases and J lost 2, with 5 bases in between. This CDR3 is 12 amino acids long. Germline CDR1 SGHDT, CDR2 YYEEEE. Remarks on this clone: What it recognizes is unknown.

Study conclusions and caveats: Reportedly, autoreactive clonotypes were serially detected in patients' blood but not controls'. Autoreactive clone sequences were missing from some blood memory CD4+ repertoires. HCRT-specific and TRIB2-specific autoreactive clonotypes appeared among same-patient CSF and blood CD4+ clonotypes.

This clonotype originated in a human donor with narcolepsy. The sequenced sample consisted of CD45RA- memory CD4+ T cells from PBMCs. This chain uses TRBV5-6 with TRBJ2-5; D uncertain. The CDR3: CASSSSQETQYF. The DNA of the CDR3 is TGTGCCAGCAGCTCCAGTCAAGAGACCCAGTACTTC.